This record looks at one T cell receptor (beta chain) sequence and its context. The entry originates in a study of blood T cells in healthy people across ages. Next came a second PCR, run for about 7 to 12 cycles, which used a sample-barcoded 5' primer along with a J-beta primer mix. The template-switch adaptor was a 5' adaptor with 12 random nucleotides. It tagged each cDNA molecule. TCRdb itself ran the 5' RACE reads through MiXCR, one entry per CDR3 protein. This table has 1.2 million to 1.5 million distinct CDR3 sequences, roughly 40% appearing once. The CDR3 contains 17 residues. V lost 0 bases to trimming and J lost 0 bases, with 14 bases between them. Per germline, CDR1 LGHNA and CDR2 YNFKEQ.

Source material: blood. The chain carries TRBV4-2 and TRBJ1-1; maybe TRBD1 (5 bases). This clonotype was obtained from a woman aged 18-30 years in good health. CDR3 DNA: TGTGCCAGCAGCCAAGATTGGGGACCTCGAATGAACACTGAAGCTTTCTTT. It codes for CASSQDWGPRMNTEAFF.